The source of this T cell receptor beta chain is a study of beta chain features in type 1 diabetes. General observations from the study: Type 1 diabetes patients showed a moderate but significant shortening of TCRB CDR3s in all four CD4+ subsets.

This clone was observed a few times. Its matching antigen is unknown. J was trimmed by 6 bases and V by 5 bases; bases with no gene match: 10. CDR3 length: 15 residues. Germline CDR1 SEHNR, CDR2 FQNEAQ (reference sequence). Expressed TCRB transcripts were sequenced, since all the RNA that had been isolated was reverse transcribed. TCRdb's table, derived via immunoSEQ multiplex PCR, lists solely in-frame clones and lacks some. This sample has some 640,000 clones; about an eighth occur once, and the top ten carry just under 0.04%. The chain has TRBV7-9 and TRBJ1-2; 9 bases map to TRBD1. Input material: naive CD4+ T cells from blood. The TCR sequence derives from a man aged 18 to 29 with type 1 diabetes. The CDR3 region is CASSPQEYRGHGYTF. CDR3 DNA: TGTGCCAGCAGCCCGCAAGAGTACAGGGGGCATGGCTACACCTTC.